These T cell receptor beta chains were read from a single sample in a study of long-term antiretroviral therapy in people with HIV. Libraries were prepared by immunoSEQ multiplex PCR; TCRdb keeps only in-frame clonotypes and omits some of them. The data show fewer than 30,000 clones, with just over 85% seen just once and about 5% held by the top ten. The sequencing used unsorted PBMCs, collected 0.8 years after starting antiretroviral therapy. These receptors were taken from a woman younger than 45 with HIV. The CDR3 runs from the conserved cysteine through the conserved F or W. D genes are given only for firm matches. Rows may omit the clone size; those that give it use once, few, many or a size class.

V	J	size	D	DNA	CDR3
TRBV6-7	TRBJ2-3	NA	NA	TGTGCCAGCAACATGGTGGATACGCAGTATTTT	CASNMVDTQYF
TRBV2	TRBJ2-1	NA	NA	TGTGCCAGTCCCCCGGGACGGAGTAACAATGAGCAGTTCTTC	CASPPGRSNNEQFF
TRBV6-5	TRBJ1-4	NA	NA	TGTGCCAGCAGCACCCAGCGGGACGGGGAAAAACTGTTTTTT	CASSTQRDGEKLFF
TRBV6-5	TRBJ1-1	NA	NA	TGTGCCAGCAGTTACTCCCCTGGACCCCACGAAGCTTTCTTT	CASSYSPGPHEAFF
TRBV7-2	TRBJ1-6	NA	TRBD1	TGTGCCAGCAGTACTCCCACCAACAGGGGTCCCCTCCACTTT	CASSTPTNRGPLHF
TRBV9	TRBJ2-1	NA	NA	TGTGCCAGCAGCGTAAGTGGTGGGCTGGGACCCTACAATGAGCAGTTCTTC	CASSVSGGLGPYNEQFF
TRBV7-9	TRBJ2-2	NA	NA	TGTGCCAGCAGTTTTAGTGCCGGGGAGCTGTTTTTT	CASSFSAGELFF
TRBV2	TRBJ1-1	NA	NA	TGTGCCAGCAGTGACGTTGGGGGGATGAACACTGAAGCTTTCTTT	CASSDVGGMNTEAFF
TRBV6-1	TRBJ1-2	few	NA	TGTGCCAGCAGTGATCAGTTGGGAGACTATGGCTACACCTTC	CASSDQLGDYGYTF
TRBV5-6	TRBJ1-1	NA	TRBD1	TGTGCCAGCAGCGGAAAACAGGGGAGAGTCACTGAAGCTTTCTTT	CASSGKQGRVTEAFF
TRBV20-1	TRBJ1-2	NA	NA	TGCAGCGCCCAGGGAATCTATGGCTACACCTTC	CSAQGIYGYTF
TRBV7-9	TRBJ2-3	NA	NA	TGTGCCAGCAGCTTAGGGGTAATACAGGGCCAGCAGGGAGATACGCAGTATTTT	CASSLGVIQGQQGDTQYF
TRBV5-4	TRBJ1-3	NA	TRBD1	TGTGCCAGCAGCTCGGGAGTCGACAGGGGGCCTGGAAACACCATATATTTT	CASSSGVDRGPGNTIYF
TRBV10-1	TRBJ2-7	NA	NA	TGCGCCAGCAGTGAGTCGGGACAAAAGCAGTACTTC	CASSESGQKQYF
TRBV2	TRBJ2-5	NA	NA	TGTGCCAGCATATTTGGGGGACTGAGGGAGACCCAGTACTTC	CASIFGGLRETQYF
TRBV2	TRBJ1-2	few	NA	TGTGCCAGCAGTGAACGACAGGAAAGGAATGGCTACACCTTC	CASSERQERNGYTF
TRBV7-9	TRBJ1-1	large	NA	TGTGCCAGCAGCGGGGGGACGGGAATGAACACTGAAGCTTTCTTT	CASSGGTGMNTEAFF
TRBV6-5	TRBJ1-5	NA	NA	TGTGCCAGCAAACGAACAGGGACGGGCAATCAGCCCCAGCATTTT	CASKRTGTGNQPQHF
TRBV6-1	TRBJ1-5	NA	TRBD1	TGTGCCAGCAGTGAAGGGACAGGGAGGAATCAGCCCCAGCATTTT	CASSEGTGRNQPQHF
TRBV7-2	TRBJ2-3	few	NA	TGTGCCAGCAGCTTAGATGGGGGCTCCACAGATACGCAGTATTTT	CASSLDGGSTDTQYF
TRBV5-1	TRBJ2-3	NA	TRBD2	TGCGCCAGCAGCTTCGAATCGGACTGGACTAGGCAGTATTTT	CASSFESDWTRQYF
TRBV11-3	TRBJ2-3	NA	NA	TGTGCCAGCAGCTTTGGGTCGTCAGGGGAAAAAATAGGAGCAGATACGCAGTATTTT	CASSFGSSGEKIGADTQYF
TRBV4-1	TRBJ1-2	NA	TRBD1	TGCGCCAGCAGCCAAGATCAGGTGGACAGGGCCTACTATGGCTACACCTTC	CASSQDQVDRAYYGYTF
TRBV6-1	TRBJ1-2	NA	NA	TGTGCCAGCAGTGTCGGACAGCCCGATGGCTACACCTTC	CASSVGQPDGYTF
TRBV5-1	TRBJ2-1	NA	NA	TGCGCCAGCAGCTTGACTAGTCCGAATGAGCAGTTCTTC	CASSLTSPNEQFF
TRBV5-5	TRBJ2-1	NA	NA	TGTGCCAGCAGCTTGGTCAGTTCGAGCAATGAGCAGTTCTTC	CASSLVSSSNEQFF
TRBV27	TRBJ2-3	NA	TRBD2	TGTGCCAGCAGTTCCGCGGGGGTGACAGATACGCAGTATTTT	CASSSAGVTDTQYF
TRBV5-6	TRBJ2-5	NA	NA	TGTGCCAGCAGCTTGTATGGGTACCAAGAGACCCAGTACTTC	CASSLYGYQETQYF
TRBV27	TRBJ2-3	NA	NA	TGTGCCAGCAGCCACCCCCCTACGCAGTATTTT	CASSHPPTQYF
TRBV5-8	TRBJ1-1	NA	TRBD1	TGTGCCAGCAGCTTGGCAACAGGGGGCCAGACTGAAGCTTTCTTT	CASSLATGGQTEAFF
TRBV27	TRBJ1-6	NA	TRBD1	TGTGCCAGCAGTGCCCGACAGGGGAGCTCCTATAATTCACCCCTCCACTTT	CASSARQGSSYNSPLHF
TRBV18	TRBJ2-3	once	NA	TGTGCCAGCTCACCTCCGAGGGTGAGCACAGATACGCAGTATTTT	CASSPPRVSTDTQYF
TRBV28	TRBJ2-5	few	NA	TGTGCCAGTGAAGTGGGGGCAGGGACCCAGTACTTC	CASEVGAGTQYF
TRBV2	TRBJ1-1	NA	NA	TGTGCCAGCAGGGGCATCTGGGCTTTCTTT	CASRGIWAFF
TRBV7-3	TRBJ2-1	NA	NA	TGTGCCAGCAGCCCTACAGGGGGGGACTCCTACAATGAGCAGTTCTTC	CASSPTGGDSYNEQFF
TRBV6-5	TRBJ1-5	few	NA	TGTGCCAGCAGTTATTCGAGGGCCAATCAGCCCCAGCATTTT	CASSYSRANQPQHF
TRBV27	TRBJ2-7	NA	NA	TGTGCCAGCAGTTTAGGTGAGATGTTTCCGGGCTACGAGCAGTACTTC	CASSLGEMFPGYEQYF
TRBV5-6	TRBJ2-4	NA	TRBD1	TGTGCCAGCAGCCAAACCGGGACAGCAGAAAACATTCAGTACTTC	CASSQTGTAENIQYF
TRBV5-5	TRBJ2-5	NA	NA	TGTGCCAGCAGCTTGTTGGGGCAGAACCAAGAGACCCAGTACTTC	CASSLLGQNQETQYF